The 23 T cell receptor beta chains below come from one sample, sequenced in a study of graft-versus-host responses after intestinal transplantation. The assay was immunoSEQ multiplex PCR, and TCRdb's table has in-frame clones only and misses some. The repertoire holds about 120,000 clones, with 95% as singletons. Their antigens remain unidentified. Material: unstimulated CD8+ T cells sorted from spleen or lymph node cells, obtained before intestinal transplant. The source is a human donor who received an intestinal transplant.

This clone is a singleton in its sample. The rearrangement joins TRBV28 to TRBJ2-5; D is perhaps TRBD1 or TRBD2 (5 bases each). Germline V CDR1 and CDR2: MDHEN, SYDVKM. V was pared by 6 bases and J by 5 bases, with 13 bases between. The CDR3 is 13 amino acids. The CDR3, as DNA: TGTGCCAGCAGCCCCTGGGGGTCGGAGACCCAGTACTTC. Amino acids: CASSPWGSETQYF.

V gene TRBV15 combines with J gene TRBJ2-3; 7 bases align to TRBD1. Germline CDR1 and CDR2: LNHNV and YYDKDF (reference sequence). V was clipped by 1 base and J by 6 bases; unmatched bases: 4. The CDR3 covers 14 residues. The DNA of the CDR3 is TGTGCCACCAGCAGAGTAACAGGGGTGGATACGCAGTATTTT. This codes for CATSRVTGVDTQYF.

The chain employs TRBV6-6 and TRBJ2-5; D is ambiguous. Near its end, the DNA agrees better with TRBJ2-7, so the J call may be wrong. The CDR3 extends over 13 amino acids. CDR1 and CDR2 (germline): MNHNY, SVGAGI (reference sequence). The CDR3 DNA is TGTGCCAGCAGTTACTCGGACGGCTACGAGCAGTACTTC. It encodes CASSYSDGYEQYF.

The rearrangement links TRBV9 to TRBJ2-7, with no clear D. This CDR3 is 15 amino acids long. Trimming left V 0 bases short and J 3 bases short, with 13 bases between. Germline-derived CDR1 and CDR2 are SGDLS and YYNGEE. Here the CDR3 DNA reads TGTGCCAGCAGCGTAGGGAACAGCGTCGTCTACGAGCAGTACTTC. Translating gives CASSVGNSVVYEQYF.

The V and J genes are TRBV9 and TRBJ2-3; 7 bases fit TRBD2. Trimming at V came to 3 bases and at J to 2 bases, leaving 6 bases not matched to a gene. Germline lookup yields CDR1 SGDLS and CDR2 YYNGEE. This CDR3 has 15 residues. CDR3 loop: CASSGRRDYTDTQYF. DNA for the CDR3: TGTGCCAGCAGCGGCCGGCGGGACTACACAGATACGCAGTATTTT.

The chain carries TRBV4-1 and TRBJ2-2; 7 bases map to TRBD1. Germline lookup yields CDR1 MGHRA and CDR2 YSYEKL. The CDR3 extends over 15 amino acids. Trimming cost V 4 bases and J 2 bases; bases outside gene matches: 4. This CDR3 is CASSPRTGNTGELFF. CDR3 bases: TGCGCCAGCAGCCCCCGGACAGGCAACACCGGGGAGCTGTTTTTT.

The chain links TRBV4-3 to TRBJ1-1; D is undetermined. This CDR3 is built from 12 residues. Germline CDR1 reads LGHNA; CDR2 reads YSLEER. V lost 1 base and J lost 2, with 2 bases in between. This chain's CDR3 is CASSQANTEAFF. The CDR3 DNA reads as TGCGCCAGCAGCCAAGCCAACACTGAAGCTTTCTTT.

This rearrangement joins TRBV4-3 to TRBJ2-1; 8 bases map to TRBD1. Germline V gene sequence: CDR1 LGHNA, CDR2 YSLEER. Trimming took 4 bases from V and 9 from J; bases not matched to a gene: 5. CDR3 length equals 13 residues. The CDR3 here is CASSLDREAEQFF. DNA of the CDR3: TGCGCCAGCAGCCTGGACAGGGAGGCTGAGCAGTTCTTC.

The chain joins TRBV29-1 to TRBJ1-2, with D uncertain. The CDR3 consists of 13 residues. CDR1 SQVTM and CDR2 ANQGSEA come from the germline V gene. Trimming removed 0 bases at V and 1 base at J, with 6 bases between. The CDR3 region is CSVEDVDNYGYTF. CDR3 bases: TGCAGCGTTGAAGATGTCGATAACTATGGCTACACCTTC.

This clone is a singleton in its sample. The chain uses TRBV9 and TRBJ2-7; tentatively, D is TRBD2 (6 bases). Germline CDR1 is SGDLS and CDR2 is YYNGEE. The V gene lost 3 bases and the J gene lost 3 bases, with 16 bases spanning the gap. The CDR3 length is 15 residues. The CDR3 sequence is CASSASGTYNYEQYF. The DNA of the CDR3 is TGTGCCAGCAGCGCTTCCGGGACTTACAACTACGAGCAGTACTTC.

The J gene is TRBJ1-6, the V gene TRBV6-5; no firm D call. The ends were cut back, 7 bases at V and 12 bases at J, with 16 bases in the middle. CDR3 length: 13 amino acids. Germline V CDR1 and CDR2: MNHEY, SVGAGI. The CDR3: CASMDLGGKPLHF. In nucleotides, the CDR3 is TGTGCCAGCATGGACCTAGGTGGGAAACCCCTCCACTTT.

The chain recombines TRBV28 with TRBJ2-5, with 8 bases identical to TRBD2. Germline V gene data show CDR1 as MDHEN and CDR2 as SYDVKM. This CDR3 has 14 residues. V was pared by 8 bases and J by 3 bases, with 8 bases of the junction left unmatched. Here the CDR3 DNA reads TGTGCCAGCGAGCGGGAGAGGGAGGAAGAGACCCAGTACTTC. Its protein is CASEREREEETQYF.

The chain recombines TRBV7-9 with TRBJ2-7; 9 bases map to TRBD1. The CDR3 contains 14 residues. V lost 5 bases to trimming and J lost 5 bases; unmatched junction nucleotides: 7. Germline assignment: CDR1 SEHNR and CDR2 FQNEAQ (reference sequence). CDR3 DNA: TGTGCCAGCAGCCCCCGGGACAGGGAAGACGAGCAGTACTTC. Its protein product is CASSPRDREDEQYF.

This chain links TRBV4-1 with TRBJ1-2; D remains unclear. The CDR3 runs to 17 residues. V was shortened by 5 bases and J by 4 bases, with 23 bases between the two germline ends. Germline V lookup: CDR1 MGHRA, CDR2 YSYEKL. CDR3 residues: CASSTHCQNRKTYGYTF. The CDR3 DNA follows: TGCGCCAGCAGCACGCATTGCCAGAACCGAAAGACCTATGGCTACACCTTC.

The chain is built from TRBV2 and TRBJ2-7; 12 nucleotides line up with TRBD2. Trimming removed 4 bases from V and 2 bases from J; junction bases left unmatched: 6. From germline, CDR1 is SNHLY and CDR2 FYNNEI. The CDR3 runs 16 residues. CDR3 sequence: CASSVLAGGGAYEQYF. The CDR3 DNA is TGTGCCAGCAGTGTACTAGCGGGAGGAGGGGCCTACGAGCAGTACTTC.

This clone has only one observation. J is TRBJ2-7 and V is TRBV25-1; perhaps TRBD2 as D (5 bases). The CDR3 is made up of 13 amino acids. Germline CDR1 and CDR2: MGHDK and SYGVNS. Between the trimmed V and J ends, which lost 1 base and 2 bases, there was a span of 6 bases. The CDR3 sequence: CASSESGTYEQYF. In DNA form, the CDR3 reads TGTGCCAGCAGTGAATCGGGGACCTACGAGCAGTACTTC.

This clone was observed a single time. This sequence joins TRBV9 and TRBJ1-1; 7 bases are shared with TRBD1. The germline gives CDR1 SGDLS, CDR2 YYNGEE. The CDR3 spans 14 residues. After removal of 3 bases from V and 4 bases from J, the junction contained 6 bases not matched to a gene. The CDR3 nucleotides are TGTGCCAGCAGCGCCACGACAGGGATCACTGAAGCTTTCTTT. Its translation is CASSATTGITEAFF.

The chain is built from TRBV4-2 and TRBJ1-1; D gene unclear. The CDR3 sequence is 15 residues long. The germline CDR1 and CDR2 sequences are LGHNA and YNFKEQ. Trimming removed 5 bases at V and 3 bases at J, with 16 bases between. In DNA form, the CDR3 reads TGTGCCAGCAGCTCCCCCATCGAACTGGACACTGAAGCTTTCTTT. As protein: CASSSPIELDTEAFF.

The rearrangement uses TRBV5-1 and TRBJ2-5; 10 bases align to TRBD2. The J call is uncertain, as TRBJ2-7 better fits the DNA end. This CDR3 comprises 15 residues. Germline-derived CDR1 and CDR2 are SGHRS and YFSETQ. The CDR3 is CASSSSSGSNYEQYF. As DNA, the CDR3 is TGCGCCAGCAGCTCTTCTAGCGGGAGTAACTACGAGCAGTACTTC.

The V call is TRBV5-1, the J call TRBJ2-7, with a tentative D call TRBD1 (6 bases). Germline CDR1 SGHRS, CDR2 YFSETQ. The CDR3 is made up of 13 amino acids. With 4 bases removed from V and 3 bases from J, the gap between germline ends came to 11 bases. In nucleotides, the CDR3 is TGCGCCAGCAGCCCTACAGGGCTCTACGAGCAGTACTTC. Protein sequence: CASSPTGLYEQYF.

The V and J genes are TRBV25-1 and TRBJ1-4; D remains unclear. Trimming removed 8 bases from V and 10 bases from J, with 17 bases in between. From germline, CDR1 is MGHDK and CDR2 SYGVNS. This CDR3 has 13 amino acids. CDR3 in amino acids: CASEMTRVGKLFF. CDR3 coding DNA: TGTGCCAGCGAAATGACACGGGTCGGAAAACTGTTTTTT.

V and J are TRBV28 and TRBJ1-2, with D hard to call. V lost 0 bases, J lost 6 bases, and 17 bases lay in between. CDR3 size: 16 residues. Germline-derived CDR1 and CDR2 are MDHEN and SYDVKM. The CDR3 DNA reads as TGTGCCAGCAGTTTATGGGTCAGGATACAGAGCAATGGCTACACCTTC. It yields the protein CASSLWVRIQSNGYTF.

This sequence joins TRBV28 and TRBJ2-5; 7 bases align to TRBD2. This CDR3 has 14 amino acids. The trim removed 3 bases at V and 4 bases at J, leaving 5 bases unmatched. Germline loops: CDR1 MDHEN, CDR2 SYDVKM. This CDR3 is CASSFGGRGETQYF. The CDR3 DNA is TGTGCCAGCAGTTTTGGGGGGAGGGGAGAGACCCAGTACTTC. Combining the CDR3 with reference TRBV28 and TRBJ2-5 gives the whole variable domain DVKVTQSSRYLVKRTGEKVFLECVQDMDHENMFWYRQDPGLGLRLIYFSYDVKMKEKGDIPEGYSVSREKKERFSLILESASTNQTSMYLCASSFGGRGETQYFGPGTRLLVL.